This is a list of T cell receptor beta chains from one sample in a study of early T cells in non-severe SARS-CoV-2 infection. TCRdb reprocessed the 5' RACE reads via MiXCR and lists one record per CDR3 protein. The sample records just under 65,000 distinct CDR3 sequences, 10% to 15% being singletons. The specimen was whole blood. The receptors stem from an adult who was a healthcare worker with PCR-confirmed SARS-CoV-2 infection or an uninfected control (not recorded which). Each CDR3 is given with its conserved first and last residue. The order of the fields is CDR3 protein, D gene, V gene. D genes are given only for firm matches.

CASSTSGGTKNIQYF,TRBD2,TRBV2
CSVGARSGNTGELFF,.,TRBV29-1
CASSHTTPGQGFYEQYF,TRBD1,TRBV4-1
CSARAGQGGKPSNQPQHF,TRBD1,TRBV20-1
CASSPLGRNTEAFF,.,TRBV7-2
CSARDPASGERADEQFF,TRBD2,TRBV20-1
CASSGQGALGETQYF,TRBD1,TRBV5-1
CASSASPGQGEGAF,TRBD1,TRBV18
CSAIPSGALETQYF,TRBD2,TRBV20-1
CASSPEGGFPKNIQYF,TRBD1,TRBV6-6
CASTRVNTGELFF,.,TRBV6-5
CSVEGDVDYGYTF,.,TRBV29-1
CSAPRAAGNTGELFF,.,TRBV20-1
CASSQGQGVRNEKLFF,TRBD1,TRBV4-1
CSVELGQETQYF,.,TRBV29-1
CASSPGQGNTEAFF,TRBD1,TRBV12-3/TRBV12-4
CASSLALAYEQYF,.,TRBV7-6
CATSRGLEGHYSNQPQHF,.,TRBV15
CASSPDRAPYEQYF,TRBD1,TRBV28
CASSIAGAGGPDTQYF,TRBD2,TRBV19
CSAPSWTAMNTEAFF,.,TRBV20-1
CASTRDGTYEQYF,.,TRBV5-1
CSGGEDTQYF,.,TRBV29-1
CASSATGEGTEAFF,TRBD1,TRBV6-4
CASSLGGRERETQYF,.,TRBV5-1
CASSHGTSYGYTF,.,TRBV10-1
CAISESGQGVPYTF,TRBD1,TRBV10-3
CASSLAERYEQYF,.,TRBV7-3